Detailed here is one T cell receptor beta chain. The antigen is not known. PCR was performed using 60 Vbeta and 13 Jbeta primers. Sequencing used immunoSEQ multiplex PCR; TCRdb keeps in-frame clones, though not all of them. The profile shows around 200,000 clones, 82% of them singletons. The data stem from a study of cytomegalovirus exposure and HLA in healthy donors. Study-level points and caveats: Analyses of presence and absence presupposed an approximately uniform sequencing depth across donors. Using a false discovery rate of 0.05, a later analysis showed that 16,951 TCR beta sequences were associated with HLA alleles. Later on, a genetic analysis was performed. It linked a missense variant in DCLRE1C with V- and J-gene trimming of TCR beta.

The CDR3 runs to 16 residues. Germline V gives CDR1 MNHEY, CDR2 SMNVEV (reference sequence). V lost 2 bases and J 0 bases, leaving 11 bases between the germline ends. Sequenced: PBMCs. The origin of this receptor is a woman aged 18-29 years in good health and CMV-seronegative. V usage is TRBV27 and J usage is TRBJ1-3, with D unresolved. CDR3 nucleotides: TGTGCCAGCAGTTTAGAGGGTCCCTACTCTGGAAACACCATATATTTT. It specifies CASSLEGPYSGNTIYF.